The T cell receptor (beta chain) described here comes from a study of T cells expressing NK-cell markers (dated by TCRdb to the early 2020s). Some background on the complete study: Three sorted T-cell subsets (CD3+CD56+NKG2C+, CD3+CD56+NKG2C- and CD3+CD56-NKG2C+) from roughly eight donors had their TCR beta-chain repertoires profiled. Among the eight sequenced donors, seven were HCMV-seropositive and one was HCMV-seronegative. Libraries were sequenced as 2 x 150 bp reads on Illumina HiSeq 2000/2500, MiSeq or NextSeq. Randomly selected healthy volunteers, three men and five women, were used as the eight sequenced donors. The paper as a whole reports these results and caveats: Whether the expanded NKG2C-expressing T cell clones were specific for HCMV antigens remained unclear. Those dominant clonotypes were again the most abundant among CD3+CD56-NKG2C+ cells in a handful of donors, at roughly 28.3-65%. In six donors, the dominant CD3+CD56+NKG2C+ clonotypes were found to rank among the top 10 CD8+ clonotypes and to make up 1.0-7.0% of CD8+ T cells.

The CDR3 contains 12 residues, cysteine and phenylalanine counted. No DNA is recorded. The germline V gene gives CDR1 as MDHEN and CDR2 as SYDVKM. A commercial ELISA kit detecting HCMV-specific IgG in serum was used to determine HCMV serostatus. Ficoll density gradient centrifugation was used to isolate peripheral blood mononuclear cells from blood. About this clonotype: Its antigen has not been determined.

Sequencer: Illumina HiSeq 2000. TCR beta cDNA libraries were made by 5'RACE template switching that added a universal primer site and unique molecular identifiers. Synthesis of cDNA was primed from the TCR beta constant segment and was followed by two consecutive PCR amplification steps. Turning to the authors' computational methods: MIGEC was used to demultiplex reads and group reads by UMI, and MiTCR was used to assemble and quantify clonotypes. To exclude erroneous sequences, any TCR cDNA sequence not supported by at least two reads was discarded. Downstream repertoire analysis used the tcR package, and clonotypes were matched across fractions by CDR3 nucleotide sequence plus V segment. VDJmatch was used to annotate antigen specificity against VDJdb, with one amino acid substitution in CDR3 permitted. Following TCRdb reprocessing, every CDR3 protein sequence forms one entry, and DNA is not provided. The V and J calls and clone size are TCRdb's, not the authors'. The sample's table lists a count of about 390,000 distinct CDR3 sequences. In total, the top ten clones hold around a tenth of the sample.

The clonotype originates from a woman aged 45-59 years in good health. Donor details come from another sample of the same person, matched by shared clones. This receptor chain uses TRBV28 and TRBJ1-2; TCRdb calls TRBD1, which cannot be checked without DNA. Sequencing was performed on blood T cells: a sorted CD56 or NKG2C T cell subset, CD4+ or CD8+ T cells, or bulk PBMC T cells (not recorded which). The CDR3 here reads CAWGTQNYGYTF.